These T cell receptor beta chains were read from a single sample in a study of blood T cell repertoires in COVID-19. Using immunoSEQ multiplex PCR, the repertoire was profiled, and TCRdb retains in-frame clones only, with some absent. The sample records 180,000 or so clones, around 80% being singletons. Sample: peripheral blood. These TCRs come from a woman in her seventies with acute or convalescent COVID-19. The CDR3 runs from the conserved cysteine through the conserved F or W. The order of the fields is J gene, D gene, V gene, clone size, CDR3 protein, CDR3 DNA. A D gene is named only where the DNA matches it firmly. Some rows have no size entry. The others give once, few or many, or a class for an expanded clone.

J: TRBJ2-1
D: TRBD2
V: TRBV24-1
size: .
CDR3: CATRLAGDHNEQFF
DNA: TGTGCCACGCGACTAGCGGGAGACCACAATGAGCAGTTCTTC

J: TRBJ2-3
D: TRBD1
V: TRBV12-3/TRBV12-4
size: .
CDR3: CASSLTGQGPQYF
DNA: TGTGCCAGCAGTTTAACGGGACAGGGTCCGCAGTATTTT

J: TRBJ1-1
D: .
V: TRBV12-1
size: .
CDR3: CASSFRQGATEAFF
DNA: TGTGCCAGCAGCTTCCGACAGGGGGCCACTGAAGCTTTCTTT

J: TRBJ1-4
D: .
V: TRBV7-8
size: .
CDR3: CASSLVSGVQEKLFF
DNA: TGTGCCAGCAGCTTAGTTAGCGGGGTTCAAGAAAAACTGTTTTTT

J: TRBJ2-3
D: .
V: TRBV19
size: .
CDR3: CASSSQVSITDTQYF
DNA: TGTGCCAGTAGTTCACAGGTATCGATCACAGATACGCAGTATTTT

J: TRBJ1-2
D: .
V: TRBV28
size: .
CDR3: CASSLGSNDGYTF
DNA: TGTGCCAGCAGTTTAGGCTCAAACGATGGCTACACCTTC

J: TRBJ2-7
D: TRBD1
V: TRBV5-4
size: .
CDR3: CASSFQGAPSYEQYF
DNA: TGTGCCAGCAGCTTTCAGGGGGCGCCATCCTACGAGCAGTACTTC

J: TRBJ1-2
D: .
V: TRBV5-6
size: .
CDR3: CASSPKNYGYTF
DNA: TGTGCCAGCAGCCCAAAAAACTATGGCTACACCTTC

J: TRBJ2-2
D: TRBD1
V: TRBV6-5
size: .
CDR3: CASNLRDRYTGELFF
DNA: TGTGCCAGCAACCTCCGGGACAGATACACCGGGGAGCTGTTTTTT

J: TRBJ1-6
D: .
V: TRBV6-5
size: .
CDR3: CASSYSGQTLPLHF
DNA: TGTGCCAGCAGTTACTCCGGACAGACGTTACCCCTCCACTTT

J: TRBJ2-3
D: TRBD2
V: TRBV5-1
size: .
CDR3: CASSITSGASTDTQYF
DNA: TGCGCCAGCAGCATTACTAGCGGGGCTAGCACAGATACGCAGTATTTT

J: TRBJ1-6
D: TRBD1
V: TRBV28
size: .
CDR3: CASTFFGQGDSPLHF
DNA: TGTGCCAGCACCTTCTTCGGACAGGGTGATTCACCCCTCCACTTT

J: TRBJ1-2
D: TRBD1
V: TRBV28
size: .
CDR3: CASSLGQGRSYTF
DNA: TGTGCCAGCAGTTTAGGACAGGGTCGTAGCTACACCTTC

J: TRBJ2-1
D: .
V: TRBV3-1/TRBV3-2
size: once
CDR3: CASSRQPTSYNEQFF
DNA: TGTGCCAGCAGCCGACAGCCTACCTCCTACAATGAGCAGTTCTTC

J: TRBJ2-1
D: TRBD1
V: TRBV5-4
size: .
CDR3: CASSSRGSNEQFF
DNA: TGTGCCAGCAGCTCCAGGGGGAGCAATGAGCAGTTCTTC

J: TRBJ2-7
D: .
V: TRBV18
size: .
CDR3: CASSPPDGAYEQYF
DNA: TGTGCCAGCTCACCACCTGACGGAGCCTACGAGCAGTACTTC

J: TRBJ1-1
D: TRBD1
V: TRBV19
size: .
CDR3: CASSKRQGQTNTEAFF
DNA: TGTGCCAGTAGTAAACGACAGGGCCAAACGAACACTGAAGCTTTCTTT

J: TRBJ1-2
D: TRBD1
V: TRBV19
size: .
CDR3: CASSILDRGVYGYTF
DNA: TGTGCCAGTAGTATCCTCGACAGGGGGGTCTATGGCTACACCTTC

J: TRBJ2-7
D: .
V: TRBV7-9
size: once
CDR3: CASSLGFYEQYF
DNA: TGTGCCAGCAGCCTCGGGTTCTACGAGCAGTACTTC

J: TRBJ1-2
D: TRBD1
V: TRBV16
size: .
CDR3: CASWRTGQDYGYTF
DNA: TGTGCCAGCTGGAGGACAGGGCAGGACTATGGCTACACCTTC

J: TRBJ2-3
D: .
V: TRBV15
size: .
CDR3: CATSTPGQPSTDTQYF
DNA: TGTGCCACCAGCACCCCTGGACAGCCTAGCACAGATACGCAGTATTTT

J: TRBJ1-1
D: .
V: TRBV29-1
size: .
CDR3: CSVVGRQGGAEAFF
DNA: TGCAGCGTTGTTGGTCGGCAGGGTGGCGCTGAAGCTTTCTTT

J: TRBJ2-5
D: TRBD1
V: TRBV7-9
size: .
CDR3: CASSFRTGRETQYF
DNA: TGTGCCAGCAGCTTCAGGACAGGGCGAGAGACCCAGTACTTC

J: TRBJ2-5
D: TRBD1
V: TRBV19
size: .
CDR3: CASSVDREETQYF
DNA: TGTGCCAGTAGTGTCGACAGGGAAGAGACCCAGTACTTC

J: TRBJ1-5
D: .
V: TRBV6-6
size: .
CDR3: CASSYLSGNQPQHF
DNA: TGTGCCAGCAGTTACCTATCAGGGAATCAGCCCCAGCATTTT

J: TRBJ2-1
D: TRBD1
V: TRBV10-3
size: .
CDR3: CAISEPQGAAYNEQFF
DNA: TGTGCCATCAGTGAGCCCCAGGGGGCGGCCTACAATGAGCAGTTCTTC

J: TRBJ2-1
D: .
V: TRBV7-2
size: .
CDR3: CASSLDGALESREQFF
DNA: TGTGCCAGCAGCTTAGATGGGGCTCTAGAAAGTCGTGAGCAGTTCTTC

J: TRBJ1-1
D: .
V: TRBV30
size: .
CDR3: CAWSGQINTEAFF
DNA: TGTGCCTGGAGTGGGCAGATAAACACTGAAGCTTTCTTT

J: TRBJ1-2
D: TRBD1
V: TRBV20-1
size: .
CDR3: CSASSRTGQESFTF
DNA: TGCAGTGCTAGTTCAAGGACAGGGCAAGAATCTTTCACCTTC

J: TRBJ1-1
D: .
V: TRBV9
size: .
CDR3: CASSVSVNTEAFF
DNA: TGTGCCAGCAGCGTATCGGTGAACACTGAAGCTTTCTTT

J: TRBJ2-7
D: TRBD1
V: TRBV5-1
size: .
CDR3: CASSLPRGRGEQYF
DNA: TGCGCCAGCAGCTTGCCCAGGGGGCGGGGCGAGCAGTACTTC

J: TRBJ1-2
D: TRBD1
V: TRBV6-5
size: .
CDR3: CASSWGQGWSGYTF
DNA: TGTGCCAGCAGCTGGGGACAGGGATGGTCTGGCTACACCTTC

J: TRBJ1-2
D: TRBD1
V: TRBV24-1
size: .
CDR3: CATSDWRQGTGYTF
DNA: TGTGCCACCAGTGATTGGAGACAGGGAACTGGCTACACCTTC

J: TRBJ2-2
D: .
V: TRBV14
size: .
CDR3: CASSLINTGELFF
DNA: TGTGCCAGCAGCCTAATAAACACCGGGGAGCTGTTTTTT

J: TRBJ2-7
D: TRBD2
V: TRBV6-5
size: .
CDR3: CASTSGAYEQYF
DNA: TGTGCCAGCACTAGCGGGGCCTACGAGCAGTACTTC

J: TRBJ1-2
D: TRBD1
V: TRBV29-1
size: .
CDR3: CSVEPRDSNYGYTF
DNA: TGCAGCGTTGAACCTCGGGACAGTAACTATGGCTACACCTTC

J: TRBJ2-3
D: TRBD1
V: TRBV19
size: .
CDR3: CASSIKWDRVTDTQYF
DNA: TGTGCCAGTAGTATTAAATGGGACAGGGTCACAGATACGCAGTATTTT

J: TRBJ1-2
D: TRBD1
V: TRBV10-3
size: .
CDR3: CAISEQGAFGGYTF
DNA: TGTGCCATCAGTGAGCAGGGGGCGTTTGGTGGCTACACCTTC

J: TRBJ2-7
D: .
V: TRBV12-5
size: .
CDR3: CASGLLRQDEQYF
DNA: TGTGCTAGTGGTTTGCTAAGGCAGGACGAGCAGTACTTC

J: TRBJ1-2
D: TRBD1
V: TRBV6-2/TRBV6-3
size: .
CDR3: CASSLPDRDRYGYTF
DNA: TGTGCCAGCAGTCTTCCGGACAGGGATCGCTATGGCTACACCTTC

J: TRBJ1-5
D: TRBD1
V: TRBV10-2
size: .
CDR3: CASSEDRGSQPQHF
DNA: TGCGCCAGCAGTGAGGACAGGGGAAGTCAGCCCCAGCATTTT

J: TRBJ2-1
D: TRBD2
V: TRBV4-1
size: .
CDR3: CASSQNRASGRPNEQFF
DNA: TGCGCCAGCAGCCAAAATCGCGCTAGCGGGAGACCCAATGAGCAGTTCTTC

J: TRBJ2-1
D: .
V: TRBV19
size: once
CDR3: CASRIGVGATNEQFF
DNA: TGTGCCAGTAGAATCGGGGTGGGCGCCACCAATGAGCAGTTCTTC

J: TRBJ2-7
D: TRBD1
V: TRBV28
size: .
CDR3: CASSRDRVGEQYF
DNA: TGTGCCAGCAGTCGGGACAGGGTGGGGGAGCAGTACTTC

J: TRBJ2-7
D: TRBD2
V: TRBV6-2/TRBV6-3
size: .
CDR3: CASSYFSGRYEQYF
DNA: TGTGCCAGCAGTTACTTTAGCGGGAGATACGAGCAGTACTTC

J: TRBJ1-6
D: .
V: TRBV18
size: once
CDR3: CASSPRESSYNSPLHF
DNA: TGTGCCAGCTCACCACGGGAGAGCTCCTATAATTCACCCCTCCACTTT